The subject of this entry is one TCR beta chain. Its antigen remains unidentified. Assay used: immunoSEQ multiplex PCR; TCRdb lists only in-frame clones, some missing. The table has hundreds of thousands of clones, 80% to 90% seen once. The sample is drawn from a study of cytomegalovirus exposure and HLA in healthy donors. While the first cohort had fewer than 850 subjects, the donors belonged to the separate validation cohort of over a hundred subjects. In germline, CDR1 is MNHEY, CDR2 SMNVEV (reference sequence). Trimming at V came to 10 bases and at J to 1 base, leaving 5 bases not matched to a gene. The CDR3 totals 13 residues. Study observations and caveats: Investigators reported approximately 170 TCR beta chains as tied to cytomegalovirus.

This clonotype was obtained from a woman in her late teens or twenties in good health and CMV-seronegative. This chain uses TRBV27 with TRBJ2-7; 9 bases line up with TRBD2. The sequencing input was PBMCs. CDR3 DNA: TGTGCCACCCGGACTAGCGCATCCTACGAGCAGTACTTC. Protein sequence: CATRTSASYEQYF.